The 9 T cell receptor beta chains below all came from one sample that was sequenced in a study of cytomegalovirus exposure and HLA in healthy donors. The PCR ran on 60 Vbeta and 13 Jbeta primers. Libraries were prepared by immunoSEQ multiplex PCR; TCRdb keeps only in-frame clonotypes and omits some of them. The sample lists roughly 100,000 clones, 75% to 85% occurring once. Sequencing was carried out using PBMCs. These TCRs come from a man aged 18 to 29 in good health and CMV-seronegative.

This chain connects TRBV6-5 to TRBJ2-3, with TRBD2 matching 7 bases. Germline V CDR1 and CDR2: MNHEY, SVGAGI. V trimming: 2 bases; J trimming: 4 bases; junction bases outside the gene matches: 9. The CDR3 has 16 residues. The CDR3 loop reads CASSYRGGRIADTQYF. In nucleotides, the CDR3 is TGTGCCAGCAGTTACCGGGGCGGGAGAATAGCAGATACGCAGTATTTT.

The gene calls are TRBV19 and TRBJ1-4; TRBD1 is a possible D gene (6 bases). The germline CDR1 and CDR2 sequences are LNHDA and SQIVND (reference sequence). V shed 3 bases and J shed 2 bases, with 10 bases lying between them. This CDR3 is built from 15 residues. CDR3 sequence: CASSMSGVTNEKLFF. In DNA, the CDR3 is TGTGCCAGTAGTATGTCAGGGGTCACTAATGAAAAACTGTTTTTT.

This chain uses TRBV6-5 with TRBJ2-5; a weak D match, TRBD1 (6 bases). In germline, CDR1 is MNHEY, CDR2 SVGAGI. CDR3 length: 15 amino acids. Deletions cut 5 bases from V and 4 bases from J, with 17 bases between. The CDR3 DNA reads TGTGCCAGCAGTCGAGCACCGGACAGCCGAGAGACCCAGTACTTC. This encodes CASSRAPDSRETQYF.

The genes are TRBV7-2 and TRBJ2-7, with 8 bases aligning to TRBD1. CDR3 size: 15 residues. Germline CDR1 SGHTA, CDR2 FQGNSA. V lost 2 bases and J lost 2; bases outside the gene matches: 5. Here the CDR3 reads CASSLYGQGTYEQYF. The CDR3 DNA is TGTGCCAGCAGCTTATACGGACAGGGAACCTACGAGCAGTACTTC.

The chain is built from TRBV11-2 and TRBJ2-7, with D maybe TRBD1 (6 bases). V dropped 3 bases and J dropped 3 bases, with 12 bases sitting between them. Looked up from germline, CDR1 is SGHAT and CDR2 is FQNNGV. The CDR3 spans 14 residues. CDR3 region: CASSFRTANYEQYF. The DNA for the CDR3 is TGTGCCAGCAGCTTTAGGACAGCTAACTACGAGCAGTACTTC.

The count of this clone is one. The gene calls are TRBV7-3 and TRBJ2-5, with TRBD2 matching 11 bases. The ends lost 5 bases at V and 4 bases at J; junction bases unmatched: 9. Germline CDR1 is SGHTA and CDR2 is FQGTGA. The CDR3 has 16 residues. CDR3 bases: TGTGCCAGCAGCCAAGGGACTAGCGGCCCCGCAGAGACCCAGTACTTC. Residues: CASSQGTSGPAETQYF.

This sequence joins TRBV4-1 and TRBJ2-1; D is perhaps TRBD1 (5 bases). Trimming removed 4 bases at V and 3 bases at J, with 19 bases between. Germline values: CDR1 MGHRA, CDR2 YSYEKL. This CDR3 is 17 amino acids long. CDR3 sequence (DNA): TGCGCCAGCAGCCCGACCGTTCGACAGTGGAACTACAATGAGCAGTTCTTC. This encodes CASSPTVRQWNYNEQFF.

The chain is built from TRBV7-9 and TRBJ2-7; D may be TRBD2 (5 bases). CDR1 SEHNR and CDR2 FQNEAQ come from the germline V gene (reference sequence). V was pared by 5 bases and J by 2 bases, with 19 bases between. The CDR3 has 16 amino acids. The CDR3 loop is CASSPSWAGGPYEQYF. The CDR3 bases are TGTGCCAGCAGCCCCTCCTGGGCGGGCGGGCCCTACGAGCAGTACTTC.

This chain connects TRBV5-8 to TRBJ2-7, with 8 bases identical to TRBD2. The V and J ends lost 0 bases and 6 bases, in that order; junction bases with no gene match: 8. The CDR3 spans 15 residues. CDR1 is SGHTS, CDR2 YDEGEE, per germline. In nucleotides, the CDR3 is TGTGCCAGCAGCTTGGGTTCAGCGGGGGCGCTCGAGCAGTACTTC. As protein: CASSLGSAGALEQYF.